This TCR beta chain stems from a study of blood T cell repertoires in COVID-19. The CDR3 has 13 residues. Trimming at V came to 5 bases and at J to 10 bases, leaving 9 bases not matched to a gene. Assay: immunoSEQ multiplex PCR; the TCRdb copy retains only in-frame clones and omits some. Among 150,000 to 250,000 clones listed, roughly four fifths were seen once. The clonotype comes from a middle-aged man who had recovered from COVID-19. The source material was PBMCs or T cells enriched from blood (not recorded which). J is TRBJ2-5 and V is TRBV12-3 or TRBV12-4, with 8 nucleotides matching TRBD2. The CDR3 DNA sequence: TGTGCCAGCAGTCTAGAGACTAGCGAAGACCAGTACTTC. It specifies CASSLETSEDQYF.